This entry lists 26 T cell receptor beta chains sequenced from one sample in a study of PD-1 blockade in mismatch repair-deficient tumors. Clones were read by immunoSEQ multiplex PCR, and TCRdb kept only the in-frame ones, dropping some. Of about 68,000 clones listed, 70% to 80% are singletons. Sequences were derived from peripheral blood, sampled 2 weeks after starting pembrolizumab. The receptors were gathered from an adult with mismatch repair-deficient cancer.

This clone was recorded a few times. The rearrangement uses TRBV5-4 and TRBJ2-7; D gene uncertain. Germline V gives CDR1 SGHNT, CDR2 YYREEE (reference sequence). The CDR3 length is 13 residues. Trimming took 0 bases from V and 2 from J, leaving 6 bases between them. CDR3 DNA: TGTGCCAGCAGCTTGGATTTGACCTACGAGCAGTACTTC. It encodes CASSLDLTYEQYF. Supplemented by reference TRBV5-4 and TRBJ2-7, the full variable domain reads ETGVTQSPTHLIKTRGQQVTLRCSSQSGHNTVSWYQQALGQGPQFIFQYYREEENGRGNFPPRFSGLQFPNYSSELNVNALELDDSALYLCASSLDLTYEQYFGPGTRLTVT.

This rearrangement joins TRBV10-3 to TRBJ2-5; 7 bases are shared with TRBD1. Losses at the gene ends were 0 bases for V and 5 bases for J; bases not matched to a gene: 3. The CDR3 extends over 14 amino acids. Germline CDR1 reads ENHRY; CDR2 reads SYGVKD. The CDR3 DNA is TGTGCCATCAGTGAGTCGACAGGGACGGAGACCCAGTACTTC. It is translated as CAISESTGTETQYF.

The genes are TRBV18 and TRBJ2-3; D gene uncertain. The CDR3 loop spans 12 amino acids. Trimming removed 4 bases at V and 0 bases at J, with 2 bases between. CDR1 and CDR2 (germline): KGHSH, LQKENI. CDR3 sequence reads: CASSLSTDTQYF. CDR3 DNA sequence: TGTGCCAGCTCACTAAGCACAGATACGCAGTATTTT.

V is TRBV7-2 and J is TRBJ2-3; D unresolved. Trimming stripped 6 bases from V and 2 bases from J, with 12 bases between. CDR3 length equals 14 residues. Germline loops: CDR1 SGHTA, CDR2 FQGNSA. The CDR3 nucleotides are TGTGCCAGCAGTGATCCCTTAGTCACAGATACGCAGTATTTT. Translation gives CASSDPLVTDTQYF.

The V gene is TRBV2, the J gene TRBJ2-7, with a possible D match to TRBD1 (5 bases). Germline CDR1 reads SNHLY; CDR2 reads FYNNEI. V was clipped by 6 bases and J by 4 bases, with 16 bases between them. The CDR3 consists of 14 residues. CDR3 sequence (DNA): TGTGCCAGCAGGCCTCAGGGTTCACAATACGAGCAGTACTTC. It yields the protein CASRPQGSQYEQYF.

The gene calls are TRBV7-9 and TRBJ2-7; no clear D gene. The V and J ends lost 1 base and 10 bases respectively, with 11 bases between them. This CDR3 is built from 12 residues. Looked up from germline, CDR1 is SEHNR and CDR2 is FQNEAQ (reference sequence). CDR3 amino acids: CASSLDYYGQYF. The DNA of the CDR3 is TGTGCCAGCAGCTTAGACTATTACGGTCAGTACTTC.

The CDR3 region is CASSEGQTSNQPQHF. The CDR3 nucleotides read TGTGCCAGCAGTGAGGGACAGACTAGCAATCAGCCCCAGCATTTT. V gene TRBV6-1 combines with J gene TRBJ1-5; 7 nucleotides align to TRBD1. The germline gives CDR1 MNHNS, CDR2 SASEGT. The CDR3 runs 15 residues. Trimming removed 3 bases from V and 0 bases from J; junction bases left unmatched: 2.

This sequence joins TRBV4-1 and TRBJ2-1; 13 nucleotides agree with TRBD2. V trimming: 1 base; J trimming: 7 bases; junction bases outside the gene matches: 10. Germline V gene lookup returns CDR1 MGHRA and CDR2 YSYEKL. The CDR3 has 18 amino acids. The CDR3 protein is CASSQVDMGLAGFNEQFF. CDR3 nucleotides: TGCGCCAGCAGCCAAGTGGATATGGGACTAGCGGGATTTAATGAGCAGTTCTTC.

The chain carries TRBV6-6 and TRBJ1-2, with 8 positions matching TRBD1. The CDR3 extends over 15 amino acids. Germline V gene data show CDR1 as MNHNY and CDR2 as SVGAGI (reference sequence). Trimming at V came to 4 bases and at J to 2 bases, leaving 6 bases not matched to a gene. DNA of the CDR3: TGTGCCAGCAGTTCCTGGACAGGGAGGAACTATGGCTACACCTTC. It codes for CASSSWTGRNYGYTF.

The V call is TRBV10-1, the J call TRBJ2-1, with a tentative D call TRBD2 (6 bases). The CDR3 spans 16 residues. Trimming took 2 bases from V and 3 from J, leaving 14 bases between them. Germline V gene data show CDR1 as WNHNN and CDR2 as SYGVQD (reference sequence). CDR3 DNA: TGCGCCAGCAGTGAGATGGTCGGTAGCGGCTACAATGAGCAGTTCTTC. Amino acid sequence: CASSEMVGSGYNEQFF.

V is TRBV30 and J is TRBJ2-1; a possible D gene is TRBD2 (5 bases). V gave up 0 bases and J gave up 1 base, with 25 bases separating them. The CDR3 is 20 residues long. The V gene's germline CDR1 is GTSNPN and CDR2 SVGIG (reference sequence). CDR3 region: CAWSVYAGSHNLRSYNEQFF. As DNA, the CDR3 is TGTGCCTGGAGTGTATACGCGGGTAGCCATAATTTAAGGTCCTACAATGAGCAGTTCTTC.

This clone came up a few times. CDR3 residues: CASSPPVSGAGELFF. In DNA form, the CDR3 reads TGTGCCAGCTCACCACCAGTATCTGGGGCCGGGGAGCTGTTTTTT. This chain joins TRBV18 and TRBJ2-2; D is undetermined. Germline CDR1 reads KGHSH; CDR2 reads LQKENI. Trimming took 0 bases from V and 6 from J, leaving 11 bases between them. This CDR3 is built from 15 residues.

This chain links TRBV2 with TRBJ2-2; D possibly corresponds to TRBD2 (6 bases). The V end was cut by 8 bases, the J end by 8 bases, with 18 bases between. This CDR3 contains 14 residues. Germline V CDR1 and CDR2: SNHLY, FYNNEI. This chain's CDR3 is CASQGGRQAGELFF. The CDR3 DNA sequence: TGTGCCAGCCAGGGAGGACGGCAAGCGGGGGAGCTGTTTTTT.

This clone was detected only a few times. The rearrangement joins TRBV20-1 to TRBJ2-1, with D uncertain. CDR1 and CDR2 (germline): DFQATT, SNEGSKA (reference sequence). Trimming removed 6 bases from V and 7 bases from J, with 7 bases in between. The CDR3 totals 10 residues. CDR3 nucleotides: TGCAGTGCCAGTAGGAATGAGCAGTTCTTC. This translates into CSASRNEQFF.

The V call is TRBV7-3, the J call TRBJ2-1; D gene ambiguous. This CDR3 has 12 residues. With 5 bases removed from V and 9 bases from J, the gap between germline ends came to 11 bases. In germline, CDR1 is SGHTA, CDR2 FQGTGA. The chain's CDR3 is CASSAPKGEQFF. The CDR3 DNA reads as TGTGCCAGCAGCGCACCGAAGGGTGAGCAGTTCTTC.

The V and J genes are TRBV30 and TRBJ2-1; no firm D call. The germline gives CDR1 GTSNPN, CDR2 SVGIG (reference sequence). The V and J ends lost 3 bases and 6 bases respectively, with 9 bases between them. The CDR3 is 12 residues long. The CDR3 here is CAWSRDSNEQFF. As DNA, the CDR3 is TGTGCCTGGAGCCGAGATTCCAATGAGCAGTTCTTC.

The chain carries TRBV6-5 and TRBJ1-2; D may be TRBD1 (6 bases). The V gene lost 2 bases and the J gene lost 8 bases, with 15 bases spanning the gap. Per the germline V gene, CDR1 is MNHEY and CDR2 is SVGAGI. CDR3 length: 14 amino acids. In DNA form, the CDR3 reads TGTGCCAGCAGTTACACAGGGAATTCGGACGGCTACACCTTC. Translation gives CASSYTGNSDGYTF.

This clone was counted between two and nine times. The CDR3 DNA sequence: TGTGCCAGCCTCGGACAGGGAGGAAATGGCTACACCTTC. Encoded protein: CASLGQGGNGYTF. V and J are TRBV19 and TRBJ1-2; TRBD1 agrees at 8 bases. Germline V lookup: CDR1 LNHDA, CDR2 SQIVND (reference sequence). The ends lost 9 bases at V and 6 bases at J; junction bases unmatched: 9. The CDR3 consists of 13 residues.

There are a few counts of this clone. The chain uses TRBV12-5 and TRBJ2-2, with no clear D. Germline lookup yields CDR1 LGHNT and CDR2 FRNRAP. V was clipped by 0 bases and J by 6 bases, with 5 bases between them. There are 13 residues in the CDR3. The CDR3 DNA follows: TGTGCTAGTGGTTTGGTACGTCCCGGGGAGCTGTTTTTT. Amino acid sequence: CASGLVRPGELFF.

The gene calls are TRBV19 and TRBJ2-3; 8 bases map to TRBD2. Germline V lookup: CDR1 LNHDA, CDR2 SQIVND (reference sequence). The junction had 8 bases not matched to a gene; V was cut back by 6 bases and J by 3 bases. This CDR3 is 15 amino acids long. The CDR3 DNA is TGTGCCAGTAGACCCGGGACTAGAATTACAGATACGCAGTATTTT. It codes for CASRPGTRITDTQYF.

The chain employs TRBV9 and TRBJ2-1, with 10 bases aligning to TRBD1. V gave up 4 bases and J gave up 4 bases; unmatched junction bases: 5. The CDR3 is 15 residues long. Germline-derived CDR1 and CDR2 are SGDLS and YYNGEE. This CDR3 reads CASSPGQGRYNEQFF. DNA for the CDR3: TGTGCCAGCAGCCCGGGACAGGGGCGTTACAATGAGCAGTTCTTC.

The gene calls are TRBV7-6 and TRBJ2-3, with TRBD2 identical over 8 bases. The CDR3 contains 16 residues. Germline CDR1 SGHVS, CDR2 FNYEAQ. V was clipped by 3 bases and J by 5 bases; unmatched bases: 10. This CDR3 is CASSFRSGSSGDTQYF. DNA for the CDR3: TGTGCCAGCAGCTTTAGGAGCGGGAGCTCCGGAGATACGCAGTATTTT.

This clone has only one observation. The chain employs TRBV10-3 and TRBJ1-2, with 8 bases that match TRBD1. Germline CDR1 ENHRY, CDR2 SYGVKD. V shed 4 bases, J shed 3 bases, and the junction held 13 bases outside the gene matches. This CDR3 spans 17 amino acids. CDR3 sequence: CAISAKSREDRDYGYTF. In DNA, the CDR3 is TGTGCCATCAGTGCAAAATCCCGGGAGGACAGGGACTATGGCTACACCTTC.

The chain has TRBV4-3 and TRBJ2-5; the D is unclear. Germline V gene sequence: CDR1 LGHNA, CDR2 YSLEER. Deletions cut 1 base from V and 5 bases from J, with 8 bases between. The CDR3 sequence is 13 residues long. The CDR3 DNA sequence: TGCGCCAGCAGCCAAGTGGTGAGGGAGACCCAGTACTTC. Amino acids: CASSQVVRETQYF.

The chain joins TRBV4-1 to TRBJ1-1, with a possible D match to TRBD1 (5 bases). CDR1 and CDR2 from the germline V gene are MGHRA and YSYEKL. V dropped 2 bases and J dropped 1 base, with 8 bases sitting between them. This CDR3 is 14 amino acids long. The CDR3, as DNA: TGCGCCAGCAGCCAACAGGGCGCGAACACTGAAGCTTTCTTT. Translating it yields CASSQQGANTEAFF.

J is TRBJ2-1 and V is TRBV2; TRBD2 matches at 13 bases. The CDR3 spans 15 residues. Unmatched junction bases numbered 8, after V lost 6 bases and J lost 9 bases. In germline, CDR1 is SNHLY, CDR2 FYNNEI. Written as DNA, the CDR3 is TGTGCCAGCAGAACCGGGACTAGCGGGATAGTTGAGCAGTTCTTC. Its protein product is CASRTGTSGIVEQFF. The complete variable domain, with remaining parts taken from reference TRBV2 and TRBJ2-1, reads EPEVTQTPSHQVTQMGQEVILRCVPISNHLYFYWYRQILGQKVEFLVSFYNNEISEKSEIFDDQFSVERPDGSNFTLKIRSTKLEDSAMYFCASRTGTSGIVEQFFGPGTRLTVL.